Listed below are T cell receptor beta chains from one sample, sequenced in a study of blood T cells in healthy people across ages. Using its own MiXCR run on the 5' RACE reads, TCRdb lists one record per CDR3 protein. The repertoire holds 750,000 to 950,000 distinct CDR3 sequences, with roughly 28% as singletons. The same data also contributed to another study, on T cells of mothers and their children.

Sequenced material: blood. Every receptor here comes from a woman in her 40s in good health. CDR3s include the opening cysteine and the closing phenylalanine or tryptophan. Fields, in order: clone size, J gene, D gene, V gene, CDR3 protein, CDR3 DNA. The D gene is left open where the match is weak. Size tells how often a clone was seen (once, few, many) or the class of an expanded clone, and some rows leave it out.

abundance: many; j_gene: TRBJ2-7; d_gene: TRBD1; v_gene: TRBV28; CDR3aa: CASSLTGVRAYEQYF; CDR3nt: TGTGCCAGCAGCCTCACAGGGGTACGGGCCTACGAGCAGTACTTC
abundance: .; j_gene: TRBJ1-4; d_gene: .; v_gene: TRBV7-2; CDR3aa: CASSWGSGARNEKLFF; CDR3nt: TGTGCCAGCAGCTGGGGGTCGGGGGCGCGAAATGAAAAACTGTTTTTT
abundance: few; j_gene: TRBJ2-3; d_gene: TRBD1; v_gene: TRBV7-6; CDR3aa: CASSSETGIPTDTQYF; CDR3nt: TGTGCCAGCAGCTCGGAGACAGGGATACCCACAGATACGCAGTATTTT
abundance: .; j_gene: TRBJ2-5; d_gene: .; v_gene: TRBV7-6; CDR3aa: CASSQGAGGGTQYF; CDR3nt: TGTGCCAGCAGTCAGGGCGCAGGAGGAGGGACCCAGTACTTC
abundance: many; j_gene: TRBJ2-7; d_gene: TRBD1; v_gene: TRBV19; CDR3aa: CASRYRGHDYEQYF; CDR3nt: TGTGCCAGTCGTTACAGGGGGCACGACTACGAGCAGTACTTC
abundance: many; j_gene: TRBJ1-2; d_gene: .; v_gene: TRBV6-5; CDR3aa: CASSPRDLYGYTF; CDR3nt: TGTGCCAGCAGTCCCCGGGACCTCTATGGCTACACCTTC
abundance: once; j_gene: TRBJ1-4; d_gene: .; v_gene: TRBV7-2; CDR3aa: CVSSFQPTNEKLFF; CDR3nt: TGTGTCAGCAGCTTCCAACCTACTAATGAAAAACTGTTTTTT
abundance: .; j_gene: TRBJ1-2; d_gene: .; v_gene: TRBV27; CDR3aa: CTSSLQGRSSGYTF; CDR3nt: TGTACCAGCAGCCTCCAGGGACGCTCGAGTGGCTACACCTTC
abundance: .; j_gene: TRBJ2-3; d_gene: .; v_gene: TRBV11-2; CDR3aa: CASSFSDESDTQYF; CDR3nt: TGTGCCAGCAGCTTCTCTGACGAATCAGATACGCAGTATTTT
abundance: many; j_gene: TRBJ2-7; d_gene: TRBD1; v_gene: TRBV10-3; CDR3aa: CAISRDRGVREQYF; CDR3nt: TGTGCCATCAGCCGTGACAGGGGGGTACGCGAGCAGTACTTC
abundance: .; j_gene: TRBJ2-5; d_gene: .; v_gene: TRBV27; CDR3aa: CASSFGVGWETQYF; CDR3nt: TGTGCCAGCAGTTTTGGGGTGGGTTGGGAGACCCAGTACTTC
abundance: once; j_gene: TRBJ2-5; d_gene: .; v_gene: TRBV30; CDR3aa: CAWSGRSPGVGEQYF; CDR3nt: TGTGCCTGGAGTGGGAGGAGCCCCGGGGTCGGTGAGCAGTACTTC
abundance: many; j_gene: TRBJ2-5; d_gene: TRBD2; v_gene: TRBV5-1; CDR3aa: CASSLAPGGMETQYF; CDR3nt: TGCGCCAGCAGCTTGGCCCCGGGGGGGATGGAGACCCAGTACTTC
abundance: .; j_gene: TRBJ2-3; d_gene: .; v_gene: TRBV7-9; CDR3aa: CASSLRSTRMTDTQYF; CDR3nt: TGTGCCAGCAGCTTAAGGTCTACGCGAATGACAGATACGCAGTATTTT
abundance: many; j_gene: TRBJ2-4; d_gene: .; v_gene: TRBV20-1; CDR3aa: CSAIDRTLAKNIQYF; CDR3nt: TGCAGTGCTATTGACAGGACTCTAGCCAAAAACATTCAGTACTTC
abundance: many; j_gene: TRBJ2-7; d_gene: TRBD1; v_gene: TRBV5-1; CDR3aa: CASSIGTAYEQYF; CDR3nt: TGCGCCAGCAGCATCGGGACAGCCTACGAGCAGTACTTC
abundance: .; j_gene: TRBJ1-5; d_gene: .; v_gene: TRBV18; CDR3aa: CASSPDNQPQHF; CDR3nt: TGTGCCAGCTCACCAGACAATCAGCCCCAGCATTTT
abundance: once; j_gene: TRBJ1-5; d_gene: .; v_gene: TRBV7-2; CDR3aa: CASSQDRSSNQPQHF; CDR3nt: TGTGCCAGCAGCCAAGACAGGTCTAGCAATCAGCCCCAGCATTTT
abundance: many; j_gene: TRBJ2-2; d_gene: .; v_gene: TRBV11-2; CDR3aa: CASSLVNTGELFF; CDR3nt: TGTGCCAGCAGCTTAGTAAACACCGGGGAGCTGTTTTTT
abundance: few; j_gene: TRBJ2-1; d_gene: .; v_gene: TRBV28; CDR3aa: CASSFLGDLTFF; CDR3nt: TGTGCCAGCAGTTTCCTGGGGGATCTCACGTTCTTC
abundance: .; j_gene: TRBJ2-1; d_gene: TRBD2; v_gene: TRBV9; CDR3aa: CASSPNPVAGGPYNEQFF; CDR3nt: TGTGCTAGCAGCCCGAACCCCGTAGCGGGGGGGCCCTACAATGAGCAGTTCTTC
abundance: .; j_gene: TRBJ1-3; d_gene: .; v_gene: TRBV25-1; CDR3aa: CASSESGVEGNTIYF; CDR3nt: TGTGCCAGCAGTGAATCAGGGGTGGAGGGAAACACCATATATTTT
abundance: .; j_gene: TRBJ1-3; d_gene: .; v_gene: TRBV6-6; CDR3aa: CASSRRDIRSGNTIYF; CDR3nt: TGTGCCAGCAGTCGTCGGGACATTCGCTCTGGAAACACCATATATTTT
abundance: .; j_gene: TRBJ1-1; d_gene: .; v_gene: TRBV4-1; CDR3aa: CASNQDPAEAFF; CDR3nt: TGCGCCAGCAACCAAGATCCGGCTGAAGCTTTCTTT
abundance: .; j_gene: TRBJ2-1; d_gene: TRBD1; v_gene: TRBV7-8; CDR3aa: CAGSSGQGKSRSYNEQFF; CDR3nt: TGTGCCGGCAGCTCCGGACAGGGAAAATCGCGGTCCTACAATGAGCAGTTCTTC
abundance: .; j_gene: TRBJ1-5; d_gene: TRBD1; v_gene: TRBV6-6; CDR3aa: CASTLRTGDQPQHF; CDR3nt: TGTGCCAGCACCCTAAGGACAGGGGATCAGCCCCAGCATTTT
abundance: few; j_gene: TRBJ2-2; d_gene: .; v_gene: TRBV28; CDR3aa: CASSGGQLNTGELFF; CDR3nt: TGTGCCAGCAGTGGTGGACAATTGAACACCGGGGAGCTGTTTTTT
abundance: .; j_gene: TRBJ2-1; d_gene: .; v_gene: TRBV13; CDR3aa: CASSSGGTGRNEQFF; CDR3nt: TGTGCCAGCAGCTCGGGGGGGACAGGGAGGAATGAGCAGTTCTTC
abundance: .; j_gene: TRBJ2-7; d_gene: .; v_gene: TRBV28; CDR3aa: CASSAGECYEQYF; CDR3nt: TGTGCCAGCAGCGCAGGGGAGTGCTACGAGCAGTACTTC
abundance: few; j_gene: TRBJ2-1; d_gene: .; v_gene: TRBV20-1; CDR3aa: CSALAPRSYNEQFF; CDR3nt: TGCAGTGCGCTAGCCCCGAGGTCCTACAATGAGCAGTTCTTC
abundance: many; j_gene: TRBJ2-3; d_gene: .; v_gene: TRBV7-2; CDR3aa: CASSPLGGPDTQYF; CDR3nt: TGTGCCAGCAGCCCTCTTGGAGGTCCAGATACGCAGTATTTT
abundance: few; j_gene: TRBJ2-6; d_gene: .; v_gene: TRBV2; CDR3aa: CASSDLQGTGANVRTF; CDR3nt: TGTGCCAGCAGTGACCTACAGGGAACTGGGGCCAACGTCCGGACTTTC
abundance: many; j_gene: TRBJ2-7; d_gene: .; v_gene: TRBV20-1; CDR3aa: CSARDDGVGEYF; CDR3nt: TGCAGTGCTAGAGATGACGGGGTCGGTGAGTACTTC
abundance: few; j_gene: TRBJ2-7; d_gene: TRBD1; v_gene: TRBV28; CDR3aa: CASSSPGQGGEQYF; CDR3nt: TGTGCCAGCAGTTCTCCGGGACAGGGCGGCGAGCAGTACTTC
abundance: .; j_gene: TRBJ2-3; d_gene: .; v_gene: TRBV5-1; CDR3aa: CASSLAGTAGDTQYF; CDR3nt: TGCGCCAGCAGCCTAGCCGGGACCGCTGGGGATACGCAGTATTTT
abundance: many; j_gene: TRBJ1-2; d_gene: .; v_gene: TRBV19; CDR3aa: CASSIGEGIVSGYTF; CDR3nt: TGTGCCAGTAGTATTGGAGAGGGCATTGTCTCTGGCTACACCTTC
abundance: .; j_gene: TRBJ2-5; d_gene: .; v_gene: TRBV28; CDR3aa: CASSLYPHSQGPDQETQYF; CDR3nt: TGTGCCAGCAGTTTATACCCTCATTCTCAGGGGCCGGATCAAGAGACCCAGTACTTC
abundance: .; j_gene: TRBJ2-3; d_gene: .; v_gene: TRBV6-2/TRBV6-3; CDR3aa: CASSYAELRGTDTQYF; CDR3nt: TGTGCCAGCAGTTACGCGGAGCTTCGGGGCACAGATACGCAGTATTTT
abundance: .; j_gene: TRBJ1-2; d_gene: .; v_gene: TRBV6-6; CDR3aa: CASSYGGGQSDYGYTF; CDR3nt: TGTGCCAGCAGTTACGGCGGCGGACAGTCTGACTATGGCTACACCTTC
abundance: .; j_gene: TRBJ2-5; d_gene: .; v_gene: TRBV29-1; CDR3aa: CSVGGRQKETQYF; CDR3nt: TGCAGCGTTGGGGGACGACAGAAAGAGACCCAGTACTTC
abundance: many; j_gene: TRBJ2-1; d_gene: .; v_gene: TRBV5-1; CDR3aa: CASSSGQSYNEQFF; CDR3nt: TGCGCCAGCAGCTCCGGACAGTCCTACAATGAGCAGTTCTTC
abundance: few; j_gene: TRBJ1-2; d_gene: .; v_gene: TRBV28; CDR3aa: CASRSGPWVGGYTF; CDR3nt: TGTGCCAGCCGATCTGGTCCCTGGGTGGGCGGCTACACCTTC
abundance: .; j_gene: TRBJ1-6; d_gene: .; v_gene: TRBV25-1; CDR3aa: CASQLEGSLHF; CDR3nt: TGTGCCAGCCAACTTGAAGGGTCCCTCCACTTT
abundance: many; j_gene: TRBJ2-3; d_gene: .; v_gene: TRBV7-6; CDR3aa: CASSLYSGADGTDTQYF; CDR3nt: TGTGCCAGCAGCTTGTATTCAGGGGCGGATGGCACAGATACGCAGTATTTT
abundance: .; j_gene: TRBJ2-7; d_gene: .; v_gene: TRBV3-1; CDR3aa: CASIIVGGEQYF; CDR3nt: TGTGCCAGCATCATCGTCGGGGGCGAGCAGTACTTC
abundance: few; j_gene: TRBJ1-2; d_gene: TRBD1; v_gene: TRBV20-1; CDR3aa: CLALDEDRANYGYTF; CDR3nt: TGCTTGGCACTAGACGAGGACAGGGCTAACTATGGCTACACCTTC